The 7 T cell receptor beta chains listed next were all sequenced from one sample in a study of cytomegalovirus exposure and HLA in healthy donors. The repertoire was sequenced with immunoSEQ multiplex PCR; TCRdb's copy has only in-frame clones and lacks some. The sample holds under 200,000 clones, 91% seen once. Sequences were obtained from PBMCs. The receptors originated from a woman aged 18-29 years in good health and CMV-seropositive.

The chain links TRBV28 to TRBJ2-1; D unclear. CDR3 length: 14 amino acids. Germline lookup yields CDR1 MDHEN and CDR2 SYDVKM. V lost 3 bases, J lost 1 base, and 7 bases lay in between. CDR3 DNA: TGTGCCAGCAGTTTGCCTAGTTCCTACAATGAGCAGTTCTTC. It codes for CASSLPSSYNEQFF. The variable domain in full, completed from reference TRBV28 and TRBJ2-1, reads DVKVTQSSRYLVKRTGEKVFLECVQDMDHENMFWYRQDPGLGLRLIYFSYDVKMKEKGDIPEGYSVSREKKERFSLILESASTNQTSMYLCASSLPSSYNEQFFGPGTRLTVL.

The rearrangement joins TRBV19 to TRBJ2-1; D is perhaps TRBD1 (5 bases). Germline values: CDR1 LNHDA, CDR2 SQIVND (reference sequence). With 5 bases removed from V and 3 bases from J, the gap between germline ends came to 11 bases. CDR3 length: 14 amino acids. The CDR3 sequence is CASSAQVNYNEQFF. The CDR3 DNA sequence: TGTGCCAGTAGTGCACAGGTCAACTACAATGAGCAGTTCTTC. The variable domain in full, with the rest retrieved from reference TRBV19 and TRBJ2-1, is DGGITQSPKYLFRKEGQNVTLSCEQNLNHDAMYWYRQDPGQGLRLIYYSQIVNDFQKGDIAEGYSVSREKKESFPLTVTSAQKNPTAFYLCASSAQVNYNEQFFGPGTRLTVL.

The chain links TRBV5-4 to TRBJ2-2; 10 nucleotides align to TRBD2. In germline, CDR1 is SGHNT, CDR2 YYREEE (reference sequence). The CDR3 totals 15 residues. J was trimmed by 6 bases and V by 0 bases; bases with no gene match: 2. The CDR3 region has the DNA TGTGCCAGCAGCTTGGAAGCGGGGGGGCCCGGGGAGCTGTTTTTT. Its protein is CASSLEAGGPGELFF.

The V and J genes are TRBV27 and TRBJ2-7, with a possible D match to TRBD1 (6 bases). CDR3 size: 13 residues. The germline CDR1 and CDR2 sequences are MNHEY and SMNVEV (reference sequence). Trimming pared 6 bases from V and 2 bases from J, leaving 11 bases between. The CDR3 protein is CASSLGQTYEQYF. CDR3 sequence (DNA): TGTGCCAGCAGCCTAGGACAGACCTACGAGCAGTACTTC.

In this sample, this clone turned up once. The genes are TRBV5-1 and TRBJ2-3, with TRBD2 matching 15 bases. V lost 4 bases and J lost 0; bases outside the gene matches: 9. The germline gives CDR1 SGHRS, CDR2 YFSETQ. The CDR3 sequence is 19 residues long. As DNA, the CDR3 is TGCGCCAGCAGCCCCGCGTCGGGACTAGCGGGGGGTAGCACAGATACGCAGTATTTT. This encodes CASSPASGLAGGSTDTQYF.

The chain has TRBV4-1 and TRBJ2-3, with a tentative D call TRBD1 (5 bases). CDR1 and CDR2 from the germline V gene are MGHRA and YSYEKL. There are 16 residues in the CDR3. V lost 0 bases to trimming and J lost 1 base, with 11 bases between them. The DNA of the CDR3 is TGCGCCAGCAGCCAAGATTCTGCCAGGGGCACAGATACGCAGTATTTT. This encodes CASSQDSARGTDTQYF.

The chain employs TRBV7-9 and TRBJ2-3, with D possibly being TRBD2 (5 bases). Germline values: CDR1 SEHNR, CDR2 FQNEAQ (reference sequence). Trimming took off 5 bases at V and 3 bases at J, with 21 bases between the two ends. The CDR3 spans 17 residues. CDR3 bases: TGTGCCAGCAGCCCTCGGATATTCGGCCGGGGAACAGATACGCAGTATTTT. Encoded protein: CASSPRIFGRGTDTQYF.